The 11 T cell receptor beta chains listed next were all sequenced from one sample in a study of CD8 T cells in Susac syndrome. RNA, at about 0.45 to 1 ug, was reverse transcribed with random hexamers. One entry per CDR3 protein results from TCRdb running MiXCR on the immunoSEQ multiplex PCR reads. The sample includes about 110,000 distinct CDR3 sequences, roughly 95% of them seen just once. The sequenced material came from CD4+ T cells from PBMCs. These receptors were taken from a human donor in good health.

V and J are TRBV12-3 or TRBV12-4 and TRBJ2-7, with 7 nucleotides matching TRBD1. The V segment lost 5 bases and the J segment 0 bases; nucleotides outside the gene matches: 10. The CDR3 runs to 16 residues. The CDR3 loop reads CASSPQTGSVSYEQYF. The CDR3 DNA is TGTGCCAGCAGTCCGCAGACAGGGTCTGTCTCCTACGAGCAGTACTTC.

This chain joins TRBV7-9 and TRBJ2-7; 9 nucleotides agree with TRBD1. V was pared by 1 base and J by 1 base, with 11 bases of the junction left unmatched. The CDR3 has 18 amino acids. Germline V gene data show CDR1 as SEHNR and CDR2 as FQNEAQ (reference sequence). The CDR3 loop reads CASSLEVDRDRVSYEQYF. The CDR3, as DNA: TGTGCCAGCAGCTTAGAGGTTGATAGGGACAGGGTTTCCTACGAGCAGTACTTC.

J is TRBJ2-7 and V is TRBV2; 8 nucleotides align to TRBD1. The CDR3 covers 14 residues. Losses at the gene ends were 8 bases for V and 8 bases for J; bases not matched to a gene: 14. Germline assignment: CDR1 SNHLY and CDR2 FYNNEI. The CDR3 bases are TGTGCCAGCCAGGCGTACGGGACAGGCATCCAGCAGTACTTC. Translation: CASQAYGTGIQQYF.

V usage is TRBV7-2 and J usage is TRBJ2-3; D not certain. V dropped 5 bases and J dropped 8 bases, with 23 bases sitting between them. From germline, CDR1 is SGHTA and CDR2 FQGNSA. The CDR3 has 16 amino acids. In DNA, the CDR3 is TGTGCCAGCAGCCCGGCGGTTCGTGCGTCTGGCAGTACGCAGTATTTT. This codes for CASSPAVRASGSTQYF.

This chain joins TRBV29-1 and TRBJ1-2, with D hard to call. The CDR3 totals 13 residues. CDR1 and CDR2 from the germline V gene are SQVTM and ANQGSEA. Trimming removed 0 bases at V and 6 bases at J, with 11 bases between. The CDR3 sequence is CSVEEGYRNGYTF. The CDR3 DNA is TGCAGCGTTGAAGAGGGTTATAGGAATGGCTACACCTTC.

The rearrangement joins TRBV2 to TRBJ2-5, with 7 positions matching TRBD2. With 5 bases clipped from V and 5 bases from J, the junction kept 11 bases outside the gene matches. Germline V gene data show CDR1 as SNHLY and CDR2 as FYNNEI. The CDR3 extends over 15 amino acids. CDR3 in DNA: TGTGCCAGCAGTTTCGCGGGAGCCTCCCAGGAGACCCAGTACTTC. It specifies CASSFAGASQETQYF.

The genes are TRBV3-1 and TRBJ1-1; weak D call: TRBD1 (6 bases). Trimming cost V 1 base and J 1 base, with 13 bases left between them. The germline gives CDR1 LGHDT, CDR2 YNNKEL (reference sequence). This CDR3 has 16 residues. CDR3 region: CASSQAGTTPNTEAFF. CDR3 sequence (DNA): TGTGCCAGCAGCCAAGCCGGGACAACTCCGAACACTGAAGCTTTCTTT. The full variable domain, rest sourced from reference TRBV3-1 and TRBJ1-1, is DTAVSQTPKYLVTQMGNDKSIKCEQNLGHDTMYWYKQDSKKFLKIMFSYNNKELIINETVPNRFSPKSPDKAHLNLHINSLELGDSAVYFCASSQAGTTPNTEAFFGQGTRLTVV.

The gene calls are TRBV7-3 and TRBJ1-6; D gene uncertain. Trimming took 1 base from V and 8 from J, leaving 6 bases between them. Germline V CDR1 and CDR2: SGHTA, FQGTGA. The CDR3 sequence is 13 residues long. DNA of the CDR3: TGTGCCAGCAGCTTAAAACCCGATTCACCCCTCCACTTT. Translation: CASSLKPDSPLHF.

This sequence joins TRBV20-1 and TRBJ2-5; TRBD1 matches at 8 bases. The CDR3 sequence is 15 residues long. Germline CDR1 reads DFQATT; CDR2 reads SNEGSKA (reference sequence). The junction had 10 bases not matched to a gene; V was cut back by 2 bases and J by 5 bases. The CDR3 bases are TGCAGTGCTAGACGACAGGGGTGGTATAAGGAGACCCAGTACTTC. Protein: CSARRQGWYKETQYF.

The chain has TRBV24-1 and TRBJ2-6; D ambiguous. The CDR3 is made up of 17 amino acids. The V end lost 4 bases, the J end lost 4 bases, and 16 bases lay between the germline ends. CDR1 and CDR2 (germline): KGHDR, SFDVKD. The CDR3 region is CATSEGLPSSGANVLTF. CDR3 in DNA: TGTGCCACCAGTGAAGGATTACCTAGTTCCGGGGCCAACGTCCTGACTTTC.

The chain's CDR3 is CASSSGQLYGYTF. CDR3 DNA sequence: TGCGCCAGCAGCTCGGGACAGCTCTATGGCTACACCTTC. The chain recombines TRBV5-1 with TRBJ1-2; TRBD1 agrees at 7 bases. With 3 bases clipped from V and 4 bases from J, the junction kept 3 bases outside the gene matches. The CDR3 length is 13 residues. Germline lookup yields CDR1 SGHRS and CDR2 YFSETQ.